Listed here are 11 T cell receptor beta chains from one sample, sequenced in a study of early T cells in non-severe SARS-CoV-2 infection. Each CDR3 protein gets one entry after TCRdb re-called the 5' RACE reads with MiXCR. The sample carries approximately 66,000 distinct CDR3 sequences, less than 15% recorded once. Sequencing was carried out using whole blood. All receptors derive from an adult who was a healthcare worker with PCR-confirmed SARS-CoV-2 infection or an uninfected control (not recorded which).

This rearrangement joins TRBV7-9 to TRBJ2-3; D unclear. Trimming pared 3 bases from V and 2 bases from J, leaving 12 bases between. This CDR3 region has 15 residues. CDR1 is SEHNR and CDR2 is FQNEAQ in the germline V gene (reference sequence). CDR3 bases: TGTGCCAGCAGCTTTTCGATTATACACACAGATACGCAGTATTTT. This gives the protein CASSFSIIHTDTQYF.

This clonotype came up many times. CDR3 sequence reads: CASSQTGTGGNEQFF. CDR3 sequence (DNA): TGCGCCAGCAGCCAGACCGGGACAGGGGGCAATGAGCAGTTCTTC. The genes are TRBV4-1 and TRBJ2-1, with 11 bases fitting TRBD1. Germline V gives CDR1 MGHRA, CDR2 YSYEKL. V shed 3 bases, J shed 6 bases, and the junction held 4 bases outside the gene matches. The CDR3 length is 15 residues.

This clonotype was recorded a few times. The chain has TRBV5-1 and TRBJ1-1; D ambiguous. Germline CDR1 and CDR2: SGHRS and YFSETQ. The CDR3 totals 13 residues. With 2 bases removed from V and 1 base from J, the gap between germline ends came to 6 bases. The CDR3: CASSFDGNTEAFF. The CDR3 coding sequence is TGCGCCAGCAGCTTCGACGGGAACACTGAAGCTTTCTTT.

At least ten counts were recorded for this clonotype. This rearrangement joins TRBV6-6 to TRBJ1-5; TRBD1 matches 8 bases. The length of the CDR3 is 16 residues. V shed 4 bases, J shed 3 bases, and the junction held 8 bases outside the gene matches. CDR1 is MNHNY, CDR2 SVGAGI, per germline (reference sequence). CDR3 nucleotides: TGTGCCAGCAGTTTCGTACAGGGGGATATCAATCAGCCCCAGCATTTT. This codes for CASSFVQGDINQPQHF.

The chain links TRBV6-1 to TRBJ2-7, with 7 bases identical to TRBD2. The CDR3 contains 14 residues. Germline CDR1 and CDR2: MNHNS and SASEGT. J was trimmed by 4 bases and V by 3 bases; bases with no gene match: 6. Here the CDR3 DNA reads TGTGCCAGCAGTGAGCCCTCGGGAGGTTACGAGCAGTACTTC. It is translated as CASSEPSGGYEQYF.

V and J are TRBV7-2 and TRBJ2-2, with 8 bases fitting TRBD2. The CDR3 is made up of 15 amino acids. CDR1 is SGHTA and CDR2 is FQGNSA in the germline V gene. With V trimmed by 3 bases and J by 8 bases, 8 bases remained unmatched. CDR3 amino acids: CASSLDGGAAGELFF. CDR3 nucleotide sequence: TGTGCCAGCAGCTTGGACGGGGGGGCAGCTGGGGAGCTGTTTTTT.

This chain links TRBV2 with TRBJ1-3, with D unclear. Trimming left V 7 bases short and J 9 bases short, with 13 bases between. Germline values: CDR1 SNHLY, CDR2 FYNNEI. CDR3 length: 12 residues. CDR3 DNA sequence: TGTGCCAGCAAATGGACTGGCGGCACCATATATTTT. Translated, it gives CASKWTGGTIYF.

This chain connects TRBV4-1 to TRBJ1-4, with D possibly being TRBD1 (5 bases). Germline V CDR1 and CDR2: MGHRA, YSYEKL. The germline V and J ends were trimmed by 5 bases and 7 bases, with 17 bases remaining between them. CDR3 length: 15 residues. The CDR3 spells CASSGCFQGCEKLFF. The CDR3 DNA is TGCGCCAGCAGCGGTTGTTTCCAGGGTTGTGAAAAACTGTTTTTT.

The chain recombines TRBV24-1 with TRBJ2-3; D remains ambiguous. Trimming removed 9 bases from V and 3 bases from J, with 12 bases in between. The germline CDR1 and CDR2 sequences are KGHDR and SFDVKD. The CDR3 totals 13 residues. CDR3 residues: CATSRAGTDTQYF. Written as DNA, the CDR3 is TGTGCCACCTCCCGGGCAGGTACAGATACGCAGTATTTT.

V is TRBV27 and J is TRBJ2-3; 8 bases match TRBD2. This CDR3 contains 16 residues. Germline CDR1 MNHEY, CDR2 SMNVEV (reference sequence). After removal of 4 bases from V and 5 bases from J, the junction contained 11 bases not matched to a gene. CDR3 region: CASSSFPGLVVDTQYF. Written as DNA, the CDR3 is TGTGCCAGCAGTTCCTTCCCGGGACTAGTCGTAGATACGCAGTATTTT.

This clonotype appeared a few times. The V call is TRBV15, the J call TRBJ2-6; D uncertain. This CDR3 region has 15 residues. Germline lookup yields CDR1 LNHNV and CDR2 YYDKDF (reference sequence). V lost 1 base, J lost 0 bases, and 4 bases lay in between. As DNA, the CDR3 is TGTGCCACCAGCAGAGTGGGCTCTGGGGCCAACGTCCTGACTTTC. As protein: CATSRVGSGANVLTF.